This TCR beta chain was profiled in a study of shared clonotypes between healthy human individuals. Study observations and caveats: Among the subsets, naive ones generally showed larger estimated richness than memory ones.

This CDR3 is 15 amino acids long. Trimming cost V 3 bases and J 3 bases, with 12 bases left between them. Germline loops: CDR1 ENHRY, CDR2 SYGVKD. A remark on this clone: Its antigen is still unknown.

Assay used: immunoSEQ multiplex PCR; TCRdb lists only in-frame clones, some missing. The table lists about 1 million clones, more than 60% of them singletons. The TCR sequence derives from a man aged 18 to 30 in good health. The sequencing sample was made of memory CD4+ T cells sorted from blood. Regarding subset: CD45RA-negative fraction. The gene calls are TRBV10-3 and TRBJ1-3, with D hard to call. The CDR3 nucleotides are TGTGCCATCAGTGATGTCGTGGCAGATGGAAACACCATATATTTT. Encoded protein: CAISDVVADGNTIYF.